The 27 T cell receptor beta chains below were found in one sample sequenced in a study of blood T cell repertoires in COVID-19. Here immunoSEQ multiplex PCR was the method, and the copy in TCRdb shows in-frame clones only, minus some. The table shows approximately 180,000 clones, with about 80% occurring only once. Sequenced material: PBMCs or T cells enriched from blood (not recorded which). These receptors all come from a woman aged 55 to 70 with acute COVID-19.

This chain joins TRBV11-3 and TRBJ1-4; 7 positions match TRBD1. This CDR3 region has 15 residues. V shed 5 bases, J shed 4 bases, and the junction held 7 bases outside the gene matches. Germline CDR1 is SGHNT and CDR2 is YENEEA. The CDR3 is CASSPRDSFNEKLFF. In nucleotides, the CDR3 is TGTGCCAGCAGCCCAAGGGACAGCTTTAATGAAAAACTGTTTTTT.

This chain uses TRBV6-1 with TRBJ1-2; 7 nucleotides match TRBD1. V gave up 2 bases and J gave up 5 bases; unmatched junction bases: 11. CDR1 MNHNS and CDR2 SASEGT come from the germline V gene. The CDR3 is made up of 16 amino acids. The CDR3 here is CASSEYPAGGLYGYTF. In DNA, the CDR3 is TGTGCCAGCAGTGAATACCCCGCAGGGGGATTATATGGCTACACCTTC.

J is TRBJ2-1 and V is TRBV7-9, with TRBD1 matching 8 bases. The junction had 4 bases not matched to a gene; V was cut back by 1 base and J by 5 bases. Germline V CDR1 and CDR2: SEHNR, FQNEAQ (reference sequence). This CDR3 has 15 residues. The CDR3 sequence: CASSLDQGADNEQFF. The CDR3 bases are TGTGCCAGCAGCTTAGATCAGGGGGCCGACAATGAGCAGTTCTTC. Full variable domain (rest looked up from reference TRBV7-9 and TRBJ2-1): DTGVSQNPRHKITKRGQNVTFRCDPISEHNRLYWYRQTLGQGPEFLTYFQNEAQLEKSRLLSDRFSAERPKGSFSTLEIQRTEQGDSAMYLCASSLDQGADNEQFFGPGTRLTVL.

This clone was seen once. The chain combines TRBV7-2 with TRBJ2-1, with 9 bases matching TRBD2. This CDR3 has 13 residues. Trimming cost V 10 bases and J 5 bases; bases outside gene matches: 6. Germline CDR1 is SGHTA and CDR2 is FQGNSA. The CDR3 DNA follows: TGTGCCACAGGGACTAGCAGAAACAATGAGCAGTTCTTC. Amino acid sequence: CATGTSRNNEQFF.

The CDR3: CASSLAPLPSSYEQYF. CDR3 DNA: TGCGCCAGCAGCTTGGCTCCACTTCCGAGCTCCTACGAGCAGTACTTC. V usage is TRBV5-1 and J usage is TRBJ2-7; D unresolved. V lost 0 bases, J lost 0 bases, and 13 bases lay in between. CDR1 is SGHRS, CDR2 YFSETQ, per germline. This CDR3 is 16 amino acids long.

This sequence joins TRBV19 and TRBJ2-1; maybe TRBD1 (6 bases). V dropped 3 bases and J dropped 7 bases, with 13 bases sitting between them. CDR1 is LNHDA and CDR2 is SQIVND in the germline V gene (reference sequence). This CDR3 contains 14 residues. The CDR3 spells CASSMGAGENEQFF. The CDR3 DNA sequence: TGTGCCAGTAGTATGGGGGCCGGCGAGAATGAGCAGTTCTTC.

CDR3 amino acids: CASSPRGSGSDEQYF. Here the CDR3 DNA reads TGTGCCAGCAGCCCCCGGGGTAGCGGGAGTGACGAGCAGTACTTC. This chain joins TRBV9 and TRBJ2-7; 9 bases are a match to TRBD2. There are 15 residues in the CDR3. Germline loops: CDR1 SGDLS, CDR2 YYNGEE. V gave up 4 bases and J gave up 5 bases; unmatched junction bases: 10.

The gene calls are TRBV12-3 or TRBV12-4 and TRBJ1-2; the match to TRBD1 covers 8 bases. The CDR3 has 13 residues. The V gene end was trimmed by 6 bases and the J gene end by 8 bases; junction bases not matched to a gene: 8. CDR3 residues: CASSLGTGGGYTF. In DNA form, the CDR3 reads TGTGCCAGCAGCCTGGGGACAGGTGGGGGCTACACCTTC.

The V and J genes are TRBV6-4 and TRBJ2-1; D unresolved. This CDR3 comprises 12 residues. V was shortened by 5 bases and J by 9 bases, with 11 bases between the two germline ends. Germline V gene sequence: CDR1 MRHNA, CDR2 SNTAGT. The CDR3 DNA reads as TGTGCCAGCAGTAATGCTCCGGGTGAGCAGTTCTTC. Translating it yields CASSNAPGEQFF.

J is TRBJ2-5 and V is TRBV23-1; D is perhaps TRBD1 (6 bases). TRBV23-1 is sorted into the ORF group, with uncertain function. This CDR3 contains 16 residues. Trimming took 0 bases from V and 0 from J, leaving 11 bases between them. CDR3 sequence reads: CASSQSTGHNQETQYF. Written as DNA, the CDR3 is TGCGCCAGCAGTCAATCTACGGGACACAACCAAGAGACCCAGTACTTC.

The chain is built from TRBV7-2 and TRBJ2-5; 11 bases match TRBD2. V gave up 1 base and J gave up 1 base; unmatched junction bases: 8. CDR3 length equals 18 residues. The germline CDR1 and CDR2 sequences are SGHTA and FQGNSA. The DNA for the CDR3 is TGTGCCAGCAGCTTAGTGGGTAGCGGGGGGGCATCCCAAGAGACCCAGTACTTC. Translating gives CASSLVGSGGASQETQYF.

This sequence joins TRBV9 and TRBJ2-1, with 8 nucleotides matching TRBD2. The CDR3 consists of 17 residues. The germline V gene has CDR1 SGDLS and CDR2 YYNGEE. Trimming cost V 3 bases and J 4 bases; bases outside gene matches: 12. The CDR3 sequence is CASSATQSGGKYNEQFF. The CDR3 region has the DNA TGTGCCAGCAGCGCAACGCAGAGCGGGGGAAAATACAATGAGCAGTTCTTC.

The chain combines TRBV6-2 or TRBV6-3 with TRBJ1-2, with a possible D match to TRBD1 (5 bases). V was pared by 6 bases and J by 4 bases, with 12 bases between. Germline V CDR1 and CDR2: MNHEY, SVGEGT. The CDR3 is 13 amino acids. In nucleotides, the CDR3 is TGTGCCAGCAGCAAGGACACTTTCTATGGCTACACCTTC. As protein: CASSKDTFYGYTF.

The chain has TRBV28 and TRBJ2-3, with 7 positions matching TRBD1. The V gene's germline CDR1 is MDHEN and CDR2 SYDVKM. The CDR3 is 16 residues long. The V segment lost 8 bases and the J segment 2 bases; nucleotides outside the gene matches: 13. DNA of the CDR3: TGTGCCAGCTCCATCTTTGCAGGGGGATCCACAGATACGCAGTATTTT. Protein: CASSIFAGGSTDTQYF.

The chain has TRBV5-1 and TRBJ1-3, with 8 nucleotides matching TRBD1. The V gene's germline CDR1 is SGHRS and CDR2 YFSETQ. The junction had 2 bases not matched to a gene; V was cut back by 0 bases and J by 0 bases. The CDR3 sequence is 16 residues long. The CDR3 DNA reads TGCGCCAGCAGCTTGGGACAGGGGCCCTCTGGAAACACCATATATTTT. Translated: CASSLGQGPSGNTIYF.

CDR3 amino acids: CAISTSSSTSEGGYTF. The CDR3 DNA sequence: TGTGCCATCAGTACTAGCTCGAGCACCTCTGAGGGGGGCTACACCTTC. This sequence joins TRBV10-3 and TRBJ1-2; D is perhaps TRBD1 (5 bases). From germline, CDR1 is ENHRY and CDR2 SYGVKD. CDR3 size: 16 residues. V was clipped by 5 bases and J by 8 bases, with 24 bases between them.

This clone has a single count. This rearrangement joins TRBV19 to TRBJ2-1; 8 nucleotides align to TRBD1. Germline trimming cut 3 bases from V and 10 bases from J; bases unmatched to any gene: 8. There are 14 residues in the CDR3. Germline V CDR1 and CDR2: LNHDA, SQIVND (reference sequence). CDR3 region: CASSILAQGDEQFF. CDR3 nucleotides: TGTGCCAGTAGTATTTTGGCACAGGGGGACGAGCAGTTCTTC.

This clone was counted a few times. V gene TRBV5-4 combines with J gene TRBJ2-7; D not certain. V lost 4 bases to trimming and J lost 3 bases, with 14 bases between them. CDR3 length: 14 residues. CDR1 SGHNT and CDR2 YYREEE come from the germline V gene (reference sequence). The CDR3 sequence: CASSQITHLYEQYF. The CDR3 nucleotides are TGTGCCAGCAGCCAGATTACCCATCTCTACGAGCAGTACTTC.

This clone was detected only a few times. The chain recombines TRBV4-3 with TRBJ1-2; the match to TRBD1 covers 7 bases. J gave up 5 bases and V 0 bases, and 3 bases lay outside the gene matches. The CDR3 length is 14 residues. Germline V CDR1 and CDR2: LGHNA, YSLEER. DNA for the CDR3: TGCGCCAGCAGCCAAGAAGCAGGGGGGTATGGCTACACCTTC. It is translated as CASSQEAGGYGYTF.

The chain uses TRBV9 and TRBJ1-4; D possibly corresponds to TRBD1 (5 bases). V gave up 0 bases and J gave up 3 bases, with 18 bases separating them. Germline V gene sequence: CDR1 SGDLS, CDR2 YYNGEE. This CDR3 is 18 amino acids long. For the CDR3, the DNA is TGTGCCAGCAGCGTAGGGGTTTCGGGGGGAACGGCTAATGAAAAACTGTTTTTT. This translates into CASSVGVSGGTANEKLFF.

The chain recombines TRBV12-3 or TRBV12-4 with TRBJ2-7; possibly TRBD2 for D (6 bases). The CDR3 has 12 residues. Trimming took off 7 bases at V and 8 bases at J, with 15 bases between the two ends. CDR3 residues: CASKQEGRQQYF. The CDR3 DNA reads as TGTGCCAGCAAACAGGAGGGACGCCAGCAGTACTTC.

The chain joins TRBV3-1 (or the pseudogene TRBV3-2) to TRBJ2-3; D is uncertain. The CDR3 runs 15 residues. Germline V gives CDR1 LGHDT, CDR2 YNNKEL (reference sequence). V dropped 0 bases and J dropped 4 bases, with 11 bases sitting between them. The CDR3 loop is CASSQDWASADTQYF. The CDR3 DNA follows: TGTGCCAGCAGCCAAGATTGGGCCAGTGCAGATACGCAGTATTTT.

The genes are TRBV13 and TRBJ1-1, with D perhaps matching TRBD1 (6 bases). The CDR3 totals 14 residues. Germline V lookup: CDR1 PRHDT, CDR2 FYEKMQ (reference sequence). V shed 3 bases and J shed 3 bases, with 11 bases lying between them. This CDR3 is CASSLRGRDTEAFF. The CDR3 coding sequence is TGTGCCAGCAGCTTGAGGGGGAGGGACACTGAAGCTTTCTTT. The full variable domain, with the rest looked up from reference TRBV13 and TRBJ1-1, is AAGVIQSPRHLIKEKRETATLKCYPIPRHDTVYWYQQGPGQDPQFLISFYEKMQSDKGSIPDRFSAQQFSDYHSELNMSSLELGDSALYFCASSLRGRDTEAFFGQGTRLTVV.

In its sample, this clone was seen once. J is TRBJ1-2 and V is TRBV18, with 11 bases that match TRBD1. The CDR3 length is 15 residues. J was trimmed by 4 bases and V by 3 bases; bases with no gene match: 4. Germline values: CDR1 KGHSH, CDR2 LQKENI. The CDR3 reads CASSPRDRGGYGYTF. CDR3 in DNA: TGTGCCAGCTCACCCCGGGACAGGGGGGGCTATGGCTACACCTTC.

This chain connects TRBV7-6 to TRBJ2-2; D is unclear. Looked up from germline, CDR1 is SGHVS and CDR2 is FNYEAQ. Trimming removed 1 base from V and 1 base from J, with 7 bases in between. This CDR3 is built from 15 residues. The CDR3 loop is CASSLEYGNTGELFF. DNA of the CDR3: TGTGCCAGCAGCTTAGAATACGGGAACACCGGGGAGCTGTTTTTT.

This clone was counted once. J is TRBJ2-7 and V is TRBV19; a weak D match, TRBD2 (5 bases). Trimming removed 1 base from V and 7 bases from J, with 17 bases in between. The CDR3 spans 15 residues. Per germline, CDR1 LNHDA and CDR2 SQIVND (reference sequence). DNA for the CDR3: TGTGCCAGTAGTATAGCACCGGGATCCCCGGGGGAGCAGTACTTC. Translated, it gives CASSIAPGSPGEQYF. Drawing the rest from reference TRBV19 and TRBJ2-7, the complete variable domain is DGGITQSPKYLFRKEGQNVTLSCEQNLNHDAMYWYRQDPGQGLRLIYYSQIVNDFQKGDIAEGYSVSREKKESFPLTVTSAQKNPTAFYLCASSIAPGSPGEQYFGPGTRLTVT.

This clone came up a few times. The V gene is TRBV7-9, the J gene TRBJ1-2, with D unresolved. The CDR3 spans 12 residues. V lost 2 bases to trimming and J lost 10 bases, with 11 bases between them. Germline V CDR1 and CDR2: SEHNR, FQNEAQ (reference sequence). The CDR3, as DNA: TGTGCCAGCAGCTTAAATCAACATTCCTACACCTTC. It codes for CASSLNQHSYTF.